This T cell receptor (beta chain) derives from a study of blood T cell repertoires in COVID-19 (dated by TCRdb to the early 2020s). About the study as a whole: Samples from collaborators originated in the United States, Italy and Spain and spanned both the acute and convalescent phases of COVID-19. The material from the prospective study consisted of cDNA or gDNA derived from T cells, B-cell-depleted T cells, or PBMCs. Deeply sampled blood TCRbeta repertoires from subjects exposed to, actively infected with, or recovered from COVID-19 were included in the dataset. The repertoires were made available in a free public database intended to serve as a resource for research on the immune response to SARS-CoV-2. Samples were obtained from the ongoing ImmuneRACE study (first 160 participants) and from 1,254 subjects provided by 6 global collaborators. Nearly every sample came with metadata listing a de-identified subject ID, COVID-19 status, age in years and sex. Where available, HLA class I and class II types were obtained from metadata supplied by the sample provider rather than from assay-based typing. Study-wide findings and limitations: How much clinical and demographic metadata was included differed by source and by participant, and the metadata was provided uncurated.

The immunoSEQ Assay, a bias-controlled multiplex PCR, was used to amplify TCRbeta CDR3 regions from genomic DNA. The original pipeline was this. The number of nucleated cells in each sample was estimated from the amplification of reference gene primers within the assay. Sequence reads were collapsed and filtered to measure the absolute abundance of every unique TCRbeta CDR3 rearrangement. For each sample, productive Simpson clonality was calculated as the square root of Simpson's diversity index across productive rearrangements. The clones in this table, taken by TCRdb from immuneACCESS, are in-frame only. Not every clone is retained; where verified, under half of the shortfall comes from an unresolved V gene, and the cause of the rest is unknown. The V and J calls and clone size come from that table; D and trimming were worked out from the DNA. The sample profile shows about 110,000 clones; approximately 70% of them were found once. The ten largest clones represent 1.8% of the sample.

About this clone itself: Its recognized antigen is unknown. No much larger clone exists at a distance of one base, and base qualities are not known.

Each collaborating institution followed its own protocols to collect whole blood in K2EDTA tubes. For TCRbeta analysis, collaborators shipped samples as frozen whole blood, isolated PBMCs, or DNA extracted from either of those sample types. The CDR3 goes from the cysteine to the phenylalanine over 15 residues. Kept here is only the CDR3 DNA, which spans 45 bases and is read in frame from base 1. From a lookup of the germline V gene, CDR1 and CDR2 are SGHVS and FNYEAQ. The germline V end is reduced by 3 bases and the J end by 2 bases; junction bases left unmatched: 1. Sequenced input: peripheral blood. This TCR derives from a woman aged 40 to 55 with acute or convalescent COVID-19. The rearrangement combines TRBV7-6 with TRBJ2-1; TRBD2 matches 10 bases in the middle. The CDR3 here reads CASSFGLAAYNEQFF. The DNA is as follows: TGTGCCAGCAGCTTTGGACTAGCGGCCTACAATGAGCAGTTCTTC.